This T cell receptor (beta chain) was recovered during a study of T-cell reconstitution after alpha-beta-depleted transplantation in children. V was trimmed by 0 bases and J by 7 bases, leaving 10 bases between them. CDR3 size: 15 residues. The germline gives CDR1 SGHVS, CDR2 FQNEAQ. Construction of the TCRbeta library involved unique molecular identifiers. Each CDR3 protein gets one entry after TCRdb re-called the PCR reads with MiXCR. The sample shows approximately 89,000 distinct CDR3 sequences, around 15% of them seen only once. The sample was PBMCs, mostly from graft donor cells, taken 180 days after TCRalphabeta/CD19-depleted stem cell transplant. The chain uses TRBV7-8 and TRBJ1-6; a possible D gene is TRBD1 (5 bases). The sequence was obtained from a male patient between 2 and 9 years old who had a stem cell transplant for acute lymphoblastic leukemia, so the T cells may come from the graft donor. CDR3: CASSLATRDNSPLHF. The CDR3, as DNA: TGTGCCAGCAGCTTAGCTACCAGGGACAATTCACCCCTCCACTTT.